Listed here is a single T cell receptor (beta chain). As yet, its antigen is unknown. In the naive CD8 group, cells lacked CD45RO and were positively selected for CCR7, so terminally differentiated effector memory CD45RA+ cells were left out. This sample is part of a study of shared clonotypes between healthy human individuals. Study summary: Each donor contributed plates that comprised three CD4 naive, three CD4 memory, two CD8 naive and one CD8 memory.

Libraries were prepared by immunoSEQ multiplex PCR; TCRdb keeps only in-frame clonotypes and omits some of them. The sample lists about 700,000 clones, about 91% occurring once. Germline-derived CDR1 and CDR2 are SEHNR and FQNEAQ (reference sequence). The length of the CDR3 is 8 residues. The ends were cut back, 8 bases at V and 10 bases at J, with 3 bases in the middle. Study observations and caveats: Large sequencing depth failed to make sorted-subset sequencing complete, rarefaction showed. When naive CD4 clonotypes were compared across a handful of donors, approximately 4.9% were shared.

V and J are TRBV7-9 and TRBJ2-1; D is ambiguous. The sequencing input was naive CD8+ T cells sorted from blood. The sequence was obtained from a man in his thirties or forties in good health. CDR3: CASVEQFF. The CDR3 region has the DNA TGTGCCAGCGTCGAGCAGTTCTTC.